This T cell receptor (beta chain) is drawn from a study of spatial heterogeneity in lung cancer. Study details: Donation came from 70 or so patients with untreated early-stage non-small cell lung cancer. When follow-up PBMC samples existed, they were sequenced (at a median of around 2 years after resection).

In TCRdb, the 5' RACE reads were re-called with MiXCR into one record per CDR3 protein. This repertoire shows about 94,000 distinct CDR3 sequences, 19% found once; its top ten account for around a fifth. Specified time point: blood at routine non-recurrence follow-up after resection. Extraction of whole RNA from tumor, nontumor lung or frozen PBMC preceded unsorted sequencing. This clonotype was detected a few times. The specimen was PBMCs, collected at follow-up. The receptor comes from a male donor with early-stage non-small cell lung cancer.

Written as DNA, the CDR3 is TGTGCCAGCAGCTTGTTTCAGGTTAATGAAAAACTGTTTTTT. This encodes CASSLFQVNEKLFF. This rearrangement joins TRBV5-6 to TRBJ1-4; D gene uncertain. V was pared by 1 base and J by 4 bases, with 8 bases between. The CDR3 runs to 14 residues. The germline CDR1 and CDR2 sequences are SGHDT and YYEEEE.